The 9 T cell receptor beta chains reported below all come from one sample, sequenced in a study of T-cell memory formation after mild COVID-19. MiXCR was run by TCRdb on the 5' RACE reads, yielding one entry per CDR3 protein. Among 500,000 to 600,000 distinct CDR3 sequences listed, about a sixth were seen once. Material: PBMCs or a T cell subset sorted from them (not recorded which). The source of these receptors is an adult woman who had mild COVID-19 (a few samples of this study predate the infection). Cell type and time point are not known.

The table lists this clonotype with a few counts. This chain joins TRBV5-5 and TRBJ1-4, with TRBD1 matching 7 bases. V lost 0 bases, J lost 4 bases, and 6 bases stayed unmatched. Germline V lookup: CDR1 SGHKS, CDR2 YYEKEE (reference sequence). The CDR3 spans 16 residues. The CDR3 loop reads CASSLAGDSVNEKLFF. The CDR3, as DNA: TGTGCCAGCAGCTTGGCCGGGGACAGCGTTAATGAAAAACTGTTTTTT. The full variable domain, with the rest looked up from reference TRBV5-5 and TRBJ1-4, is DAGVTQSPTHLIKTRGQQVTLRCSPISGHKSVSWYQQVLGQGPQFIFQYYEKEERGRGNFPDRFSARQFPNYSSELNVNALLLGDSALYLCASSLAGDSVNEKLFFGSGTQLSVL.

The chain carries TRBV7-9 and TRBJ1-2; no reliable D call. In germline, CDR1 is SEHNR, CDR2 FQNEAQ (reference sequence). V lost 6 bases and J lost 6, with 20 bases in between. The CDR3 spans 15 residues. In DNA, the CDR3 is TGTGCCAGCAGACCCCCGGTCCGGAGAGATAATGGCTACACCTTC. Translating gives CASRPPVRRDNGYTF.

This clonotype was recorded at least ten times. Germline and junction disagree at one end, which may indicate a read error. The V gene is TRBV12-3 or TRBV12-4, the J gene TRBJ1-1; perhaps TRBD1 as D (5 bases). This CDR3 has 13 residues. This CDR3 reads CASSLRGNTEAFF. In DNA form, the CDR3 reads TGCGCCAGCAGCCTTAGGGGGAACACTGAAGCTTTCTTT.

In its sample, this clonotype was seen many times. CDR3: CASSFGHTNTGELFF. In nucleotides, the CDR3 is TGCGCCAGCAGCTTTGGACACACGAACACCGGGGAGCTGTTTTTT. The rearrangement uses TRBV5-1 and TRBJ2-2; perhaps TRBD1 as D (5 bases). With 2 bases removed from V and 0 bases from J, the gap between germline ends came to 8 bases. Germline loops: CDR1 SGHRS, CDR2 YFSETQ. The CDR3 covers 15 residues.

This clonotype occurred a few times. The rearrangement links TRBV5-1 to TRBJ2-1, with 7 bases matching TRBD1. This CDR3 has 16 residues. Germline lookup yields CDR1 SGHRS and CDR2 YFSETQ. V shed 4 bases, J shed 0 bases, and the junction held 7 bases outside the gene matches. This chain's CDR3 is CASSPEGTVSYNEQFF. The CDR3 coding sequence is TGCGCCAGCAGCCCGGAAGGGACAGTCTCCTACAATGAGCAGTTCTTC.

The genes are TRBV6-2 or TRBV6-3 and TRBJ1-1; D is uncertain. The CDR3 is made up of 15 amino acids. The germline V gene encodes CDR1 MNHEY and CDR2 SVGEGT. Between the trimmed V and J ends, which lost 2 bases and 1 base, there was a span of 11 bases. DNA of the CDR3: TGTGCCAGCAGTTACAGCTACAGACGGAACACTGAAGCTTTCTTT. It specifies CASSYSYRRNTEAFF.

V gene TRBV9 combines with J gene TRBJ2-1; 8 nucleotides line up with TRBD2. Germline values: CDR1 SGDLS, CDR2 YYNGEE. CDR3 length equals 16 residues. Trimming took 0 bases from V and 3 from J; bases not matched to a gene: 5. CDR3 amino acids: CASSVGGRGGYNEQFF. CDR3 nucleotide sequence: TGTGCCAGCAGCGTAGGAGGTCGGGGGGGCTACAATGAGCAGTTCTTC.

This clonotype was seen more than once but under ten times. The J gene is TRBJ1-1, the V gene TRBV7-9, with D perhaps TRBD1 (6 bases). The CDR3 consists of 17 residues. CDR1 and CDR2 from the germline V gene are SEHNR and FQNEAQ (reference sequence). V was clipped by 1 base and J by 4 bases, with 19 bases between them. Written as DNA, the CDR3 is TGTGCCAGCAGCTTAGTGCCTGGATGGGGCAGGGGCACTGAAGCTTTCTTT. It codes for CASSLVPGWGRGTEAFF.

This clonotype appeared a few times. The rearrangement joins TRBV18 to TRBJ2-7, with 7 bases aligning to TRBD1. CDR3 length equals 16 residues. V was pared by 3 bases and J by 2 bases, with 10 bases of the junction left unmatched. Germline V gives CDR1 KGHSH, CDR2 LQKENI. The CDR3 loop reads CASSPRGLQGPYEQYF. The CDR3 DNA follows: TGTGCCAGCTCACCCCGCGGTTTACAGGGGCCCTACGAGCAGTACTTC.